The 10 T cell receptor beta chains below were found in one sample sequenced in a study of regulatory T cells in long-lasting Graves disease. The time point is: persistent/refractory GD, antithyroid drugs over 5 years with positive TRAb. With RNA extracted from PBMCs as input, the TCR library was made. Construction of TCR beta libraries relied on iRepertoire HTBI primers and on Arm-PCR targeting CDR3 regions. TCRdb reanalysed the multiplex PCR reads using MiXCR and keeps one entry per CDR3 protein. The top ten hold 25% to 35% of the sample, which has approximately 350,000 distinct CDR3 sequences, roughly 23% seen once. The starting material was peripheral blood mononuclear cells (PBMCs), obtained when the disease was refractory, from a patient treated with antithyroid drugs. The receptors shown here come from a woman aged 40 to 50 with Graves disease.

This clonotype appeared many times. CDR3 loop: CASRREFNTEAFF. CDR3 nucleotide sequence: TGTGCCAGCAGACGGGAGTTTAACACTGAAGCTTTCTTT. The chain combines TRBV6-1 with TRBJ1-1; D gene uncertain. CDR3 size: 13 residues. Germline loops: CDR1 MNHNS, CDR2 SASEGT. Trimming took 6 bases from V and 2 from J, leaving 10 bases between them.

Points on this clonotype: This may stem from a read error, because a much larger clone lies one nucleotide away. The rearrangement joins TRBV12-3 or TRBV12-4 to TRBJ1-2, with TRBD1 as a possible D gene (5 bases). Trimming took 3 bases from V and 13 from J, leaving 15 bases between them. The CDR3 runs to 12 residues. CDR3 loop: CASSFNGHLCTF. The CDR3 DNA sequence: TGTGCCAGCAGTTTTAATGGACACCTCTGCACCTTC.

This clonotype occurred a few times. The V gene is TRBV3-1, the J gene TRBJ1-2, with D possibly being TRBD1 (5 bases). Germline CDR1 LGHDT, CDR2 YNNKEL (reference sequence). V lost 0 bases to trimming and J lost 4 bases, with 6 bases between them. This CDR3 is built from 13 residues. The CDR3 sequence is CASSQETAYGYTF. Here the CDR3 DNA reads TGTGCCAGCAGCCAAGAGACAGCCTATGGCTACACCTTC. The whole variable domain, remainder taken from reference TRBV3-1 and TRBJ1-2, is DTAVSQTPKYLVTQMGNDKSIKCEQNLGHDTMYWYKQDSKKFLKIMFSYNNKELIINETVPNRFSPKSPDKAHLNLHINSLELGDSAVYFCASSQETAYGYTFGSGTRLTVV.

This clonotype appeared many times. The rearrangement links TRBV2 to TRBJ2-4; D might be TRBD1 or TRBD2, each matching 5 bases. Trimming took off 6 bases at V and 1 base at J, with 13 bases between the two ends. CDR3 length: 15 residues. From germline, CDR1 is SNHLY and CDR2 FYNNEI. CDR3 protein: CASRARAGAKNIQYF. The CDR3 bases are TGTGCCAGCAGGGCGAGGGCAGGGGCCAAAAACATTCAGTACTTC.

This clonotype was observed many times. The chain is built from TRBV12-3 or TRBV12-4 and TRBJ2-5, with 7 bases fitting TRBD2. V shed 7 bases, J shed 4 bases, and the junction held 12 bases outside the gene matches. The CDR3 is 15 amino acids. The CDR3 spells CASTQGLFGGETQYF. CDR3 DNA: TGTGCCAGCACCCAGGGACTATTTGGCGGAGAGACCCAGTACTTC.

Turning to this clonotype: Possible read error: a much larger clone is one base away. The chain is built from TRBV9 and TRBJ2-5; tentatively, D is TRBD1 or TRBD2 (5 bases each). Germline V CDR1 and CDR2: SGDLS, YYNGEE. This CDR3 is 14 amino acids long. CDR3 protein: CASSVRGEQETRYF. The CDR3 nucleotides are TGTGCCAGCAGCGTACGAGGGGAACAAGAGACCCGGTACTTC.

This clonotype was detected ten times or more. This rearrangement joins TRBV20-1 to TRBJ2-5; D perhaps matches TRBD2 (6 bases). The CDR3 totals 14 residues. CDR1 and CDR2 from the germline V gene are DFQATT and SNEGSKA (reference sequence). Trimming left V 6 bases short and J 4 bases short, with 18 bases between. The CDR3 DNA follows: TGCAGTGCCCGCCGGGACTCCGAACGAGAGACCCAGTACTTC. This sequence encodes CSARRDSERETQYF.

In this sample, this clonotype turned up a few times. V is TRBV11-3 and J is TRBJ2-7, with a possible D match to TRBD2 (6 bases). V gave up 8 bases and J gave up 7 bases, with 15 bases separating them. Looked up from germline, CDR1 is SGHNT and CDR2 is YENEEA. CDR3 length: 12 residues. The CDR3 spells CASQAPGGEQYF. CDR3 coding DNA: TGTGCCAGCCAAGCCCCCGGAGGGGAGCAGTACTTC.

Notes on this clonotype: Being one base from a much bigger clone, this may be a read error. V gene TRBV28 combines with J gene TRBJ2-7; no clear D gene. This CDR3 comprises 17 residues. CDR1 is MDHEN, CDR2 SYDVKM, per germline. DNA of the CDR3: TGTGCCAGCAGTTCCGCCCCTCCGCAGACTCGAACCTACGAGCGGTACTTC. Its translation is CASSSAPPQTRTYERYF.

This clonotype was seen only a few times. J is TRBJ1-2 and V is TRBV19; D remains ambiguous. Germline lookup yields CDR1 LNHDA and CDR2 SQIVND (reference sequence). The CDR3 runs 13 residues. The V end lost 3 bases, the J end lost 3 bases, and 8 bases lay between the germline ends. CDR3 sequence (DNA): TGTGCCAGTAGTATCATCAGAGACTATGGCTACACCTTC. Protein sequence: CASSIIRDYGYTF.